Shown below are 8 T cell receptor beta chains from a single sample sequenced in a study of metastatic and nonmetastatic thyroid tumors. Not a single patient had been given any form of treatment at any point before undergoing thyroid surgery. TCRdb re-clonotyped the PCR reads via MiXCR. The sample records approximately 84,000 clones, 15% being singletons. Specimen: blood. Receptor source: a female donor with papillary thyroid cancer or a benign thyroid nodule (not recorded which). Some clones in this sample may be carry-over from other donors' samples.

This clone was picked up many times. J is TRBJ2-3 and V is TRBV5-1; TRBD1 or TRBD2 may be the D gene (5 bases each). The CDR3 consists of 14 residues. Germline-derived CDR1 and CDR2 are SGHRS and YFSETQ. The V end lost 4 bases, the J end lost 0 bases, and 9 bases lay between the germline ends. In DNA, the CDR3 is TGCGCCAGCAGCCGGGACCAAAGCACAGATACGCAGTATTTT. As protein: CASSRDQSTDTQYF.

This chain uses TRBV29-1 with TRBJ2-1; D unresolved. Germline V gene data show CDR1 as SQVTM and CDR2 as ANQGSEA. This CDR3 has 14 residues. V lost 4 bases to trimming and J lost 7 bases, with 17 bases between them. The CDR3 spells CSVGRLGLGNEQFF. CDR3 in DNA: TGCAGCGTTGGTCGGTTGGGCCTGGGGAATGAGCAGTTCTTC.

This clone turned up a few times. Just one base apart from a much larger clone, this may be a read error. The V gene is TRBV27, the J gene TRBJ2-3; D call uncertain. This CDR3 comprises 12 residues. Looked up from germline, CDR1 is MNHEY and CDR2 is SMNVEV (reference sequence). CDR3: CAGSLGTDTQYF. As DNA, the CDR3 is TGTGCCGGCAGTTTAGGCACAGATACGCAGTATTTT.

About this clone: Since a much larger clone is just one base distant, this may be a read error. The chain combines TRBV30 with TRBJ1-1; D might be TRBD1 (5 bases). The CDR3 contains 11 residues. V was pared by 0 bases and J by 10 bases, with 9 bases between. Germline V lookup: CDR1 GTSNPN, CDR2 SVGIG (reference sequence). In DNA form, the CDR3 reads TGTGCCTGGAGTGTCGGAAGGGGAGCTTTCTTT. It yields the protein CAWSVGRGAFF.

This clone was recorded once. The chain uses TRBV20-1 and TRBJ1-5; D might be TRBD1 (5 bases). CDR1 and CDR2 (germline): DFQATT, SNEGSKA (reference sequence). V shed 0 bases and J shed 5 bases, with 11 bases lying between them. This CDR3 contains 14 residues. DNA of the CDR3: TGCAGTGCTAGAGACTCGCAGGGCCATCAGCCCCAGCATTTT. Translating it yields CSARDSQGHQPQHF.

This clone has ten or more counts. The V call is TRBV19, the J call TRBJ1-4; weak D call: TRBD1 (6 bases). CDR3 length: 15 residues. V lost 6 bases to trimming and J lost 4 bases, with 15 bases between them. Germline CDR1 and CDR2: LNHDA and SQIVND (reference sequence). CDR3 DNA sequence: TGTGCCAGTAGCTCCCCGGGACATCGTAATGAAAAACTGTTTTTT. As protein: CASSSPGHRNEKLFF.

This clone was observed a few times. The rearrangement links TRBV20-1 to TRBJ2-7, with 7 positions matching TRBD1. CDR1 is DFQATT and CDR2 is SNEGSKA in the germline V gene (reference sequence). The V segment lost 0 bases and the J segment 7 bases; nucleotides outside the gene matches: 12. This CDR3 has 15 residues. CDR3 amino acids: CSAREPTGRWGEQYF. In DNA, the CDR3 is TGCAGTGCTAGAGAGCCGACAGGGCGATGGGGGGAGCAGTACTTC.

Of note for this clone: One junction end disagrees with the germline gene, perhaps due to a read error. This chain uses TRBV6-1 with TRBJ2-7; TRBD1 aligns across 8 bases. Germline lookup yields CDR1 MNHNS and CDR2 SASEGT. The CDR3 covers 15 residues. The CDR3 DNA sequence: TGTGCCAGCAGTGAGCAGGGGGCTGGTGGCTACGATCAGTACTTC. As protein: CASSEQGAGGYDQYF.